A single sample is the source of the 10 T cell receptor beta chains below, sequenced in a study of T-cell reconstitution after alpha-beta-depleted transplantation in children. TCRbeta library preparation incorporated unique molecular identifiers. TCRdb independently ran MiXCR on the PCR reads; one entry per CDR3 protein. The sample carries fewer than 700,000 distinct CDR3 sequences, approximately 12% recorded once. This specimen consisted of PBMCs, mostly from graft donor cells, obtained 360 days after TCRalphabeta/CD19-depleted stem cell transplant. The receptors originated from a male patient aged 5 to 17 who had a stem cell transplant for acute myeloid leukemia, so the T cells may come from the graft donor.

The rearrangement joins TRBV20-1 to TRBJ1-1, with TRBD1 matching 8 bases. CDR1 and CDR2 (germline): DFQATT, SNEGSKA (reference sequence). The CDR3 extends over 16 amino acids. V was clipped by 6 bases and J by 1 base; unmatched bases: 13. The CDR3 is CSAPWTGKTGNTEAFF. CDR3 nucleotides: TGCAGTGCACCCTGGACAGGGAAAACGGGGAACACTGAAGCTTTCTTT.

This clonotype appeared a few times. V gene TRBV7-2 combines with J gene TRBJ2-4; D might be TRBD1 (5 bases). CDR3 length: 16 residues. V lost 1 base, J lost 2 bases, and 12 bases lay in between. The germline V gene has CDR1 SGHTA and CDR2 FQGNSA. The CDR3, as DNA: TGTGCCAGCAGCTTAGATTTGACAGCGCCCAAAAACATTCAGTACTTC. Translation: CASSLDLTAPKNIQYF.

This sequence joins TRBV28 and TRBJ1-5; 8 bases fit TRBD1. Germline lookup yields CDR1 MDHEN and CDR2 SYDVKM. V lost 4 bases and J lost 2; bases outside the gene matches: 13. CDR3 length: 18 residues. CDR3 sequence: CASSWAGGHSGGNQPQHF. The CDR3 nucleotides read TGTGCCAGCAGTTGGGCAGGGGGCCACTCCGGGGGCAATCAGCCCCAGCATTTT.

This clonotype was counted only a few times. The gene calls are TRBV4-3 and TRBJ2-7, with unresolved D. CDR1 LGHNA and CDR2 YSLEER come from the germline V gene. Trimming stripped 3 bases from V and 3 bases from J, with 12 bases between. The CDR3 is 14 amino acids. The CDR3 DNA is TGCGCCAGCAGCCACTCAGCCCAGTACTACGAGCAGTACTTC. Its protein product is CASSHSAQYYEQYF.

This clonotype has a handful of counts. The chain carries TRBV25-1 and TRBJ2-1, with 10 positions matching TRBD2. There are 18 residues in the CDR3. Germline-derived CDR1 and CDR2 are MGHDK and SYGVNS. V shed 3 bases and J 3 bases; nucleotides not matched to a gene: 11. CDR3 amino acids: CASSETPLAGGRYNEQFF. The DNA of the CDR3 is TGTGCCAGCAGTGAGACCCCTTTAGCGGGAGGCCGCTACAATGAGCAGTTCTTC. The entire variable domain, with the rest obtained from reference TRBV25-1 and TRBJ2-1, is as follows: EADIYQTPRYLVIGTGKKITLECSQTMGHDKMYWYQQDPGMELHLIHYSYGVNSTEKGDLSSESTVSRIRTEHFPLTLESARPSHTSQYLCASSETPLAGGRYNEQFFGPGTRLTVL.

The chain is built from TRBV7-2 and TRBJ2-3, with 9 bases fitting TRBD2. With V trimmed by 5 bases and J by 1 base, 7 bases remained unmatched. Germline V CDR1 and CDR2: SGHTA, FQGNSA. CDR3 size: 16 residues. The CDR3 nucleotides are TGTGCCAGCAGCCATAAGCGGGGGGCCGGCACAGATACGCAGTATTTT. Translating it yields CASSHKRGAGTDTQYF.

This clonotype has just a few counts. The gene calls are TRBV9 and TRBJ2-2; 10 bases agree with TRBD1. V was clipped by 4 bases and J by 1 base; unmatched bases: 4. CDR1 is SGDLS, CDR2 YYNGEE, per germline. This CDR3 spans 16 amino acids. The CDR3: CASSPRTGGNTGELFF. The DNA of the CDR3 is TGTGCCAGCAGCCCTCGGACAGGGGGGAACACCGGGGAGCTGTTTTTT.

This clonotype was counted a few times. Here the CDR3 reads CASSHALESTDTQYF. The CDR3 DNA reads TGTGCCAGCAGCCACGCCTTAGAGAGCACAGATACGCAGTATTTT. The V gene is TRBV13, the J gene TRBJ2-3; D is ambiguous. The CDR3 totals 15 residues. V was shortened by 5 bases and J by 0 bases, with 12 bases between the two germline ends. CDR1 PRHDT and CDR2 FYEKMQ come from the germline V gene (reference sequence).

The sample holds a few counts of this clonotype. The chain combines TRBV20-1 with TRBJ2-5, with D maybe TRBD1 (6 bases). Germline lookup yields CDR1 DFQATT and CDR2 SNEGSKA (reference sequence). V was trimmed by 0 bases and J by 0 bases, leaving 11 bases between them. The CDR3 runs to 15 residues. The CDR3 DNA reads as TGCAGTGCTAGAGACAGGGGATGGTACCAAGAGACCCAGTACTTC. This gives the protein CSARDRGWYQETQYF.

There are many counts of this clonotype. This sequence joins TRBV18 and TRBJ2-7, with TRBD2 matching over 10 bases. Germline loops: CDR1 KGHSH, CDR2 LQKENI. The CDR3 is 15 amino acids. After removal of 4 bases from V and 4 bases from J, the junction contained 7 bases not matched to a gene. CDR3 loop: CASSRSGTSVYEQYF. Written as DNA, the CDR3 is TGTGCCAGCTCACGTTCCGGGACTAGCGTTTACGAGCAGTACTTC.